This T cell receptor beta chain appears in the sequencing data of a study of T-cell reconstitution after alpha-beta-depleted transplantation in children. Germline V lookup: CDR1 SQVTM, CDR2 ANQGSEA. Deletions cut 2 bases from V and 2 bases from J, with 10 bases between. CDR3 length: 13 residues. During its preparation, the TCRbeta library received unique molecular identifiers. Each CDR3 protein gets one entry after TCRdb re-called the PCR reads with MiXCR. The sample carries over 550,000 distinct CDR3 sequences, 10% to 13% recorded once. The chain is built from TRBV29-1 and TRBJ2-7; D call uncertain. The clonotype originates from a human donor who donated a stem cell graft to a child with acute myeloid leukemia. The source material was PBMCs from the stem cell graft donor, sampled from the stem cell graft. CDR3 loop: CSVESGRTYEQYF. Here the CDR3 DNA reads TGCAGCGTTGAATCGGGCAGGACCTACGAGCAGTACTTC.